This passage covers 18 T cell receptor beta chains from one sample sequenced in a study of human T cells and chemical hapten exposure. Time point denoted: pre-sensitization, week 0. As to treatment: therapeutic diphenylcyclopropenone sensitization with weekly scalp DPC. TCRdb ran MiXCR on the RACE reads and lists one entry per CDR3 protein. The repertoire holds about 290,000 distinct CDR3 sequences, 7.5% to 8% seen once, with roughly 1.2% in the top ten. Sequenced material: whole blood, taken in connection with sensitization to the hapten diphenylcyclopropenone (DPC). Receptor source: a man younger than 35 with alopecia areata. Some clones in this sample may be carry-over from other donors' samples.

The gene calls are TRBV7-9 and TRBJ2-3; tentatively, D is TRBD2 (6 bases). Germline lookup yields CDR1 SEHNR and CDR2 FQNEAQ (reference sequence). Trimming removed 5 bases at V and 6 bases at J, with 15 bases between. This CDR3 has 14 residues. The CDR3 spells CASSPIAVDDTQYF. CDR3 DNA: TGTGCCAGCAGCCCAATAGCGGTCGATGATACGCAGTATTTT.

This clonotype occurred many times. The V call is TRBV9, the J call TRBJ2-5; 10 nucleotides match TRBD1. CDR3 size: 15 residues. Unmatched junction bases numbered 7, after V lost 4 bases and J lost 4 bases. Germline CDR1 and CDR2: SGDLS and YYNGEE. The CDR3 DNA is TGTGCCAGCAGCCCGCGGACAGGGGGAGGAGAGACCCAGTACTTC. Its protein product is CASSPRTGGGETQYF.

The chain is built from TRBV6-2 or TRBV6-3 and TRBJ2-7, with 8 bases fitting TRBD1. This CDR3 is 13 amino acids long. Germline V gives CDR1 MNHEY, CDR2 SVGEGT. The V gene end was trimmed by 6 bases and the J gene end by 2 bases; junction bases not matched to a gene: 3. CDR3 sequence (DNA): TGTGCCAGCAGACAACAGGGGGCCTACGAGCAGTACGTC. Its protein is CASRQQGAYEQYV.

The chain uses TRBV12-3 or TRBV12-4 and TRBJ2-1, with D perhaps TRBD1 (6 bases). V was pared by 5 bases and J by 0 bases, with 11 bases between. The CDR3 is 15 amino acids. The DNA of the CDR3 is TGTGCCAGCAGTCCCCAGGGGAGCTCCTACAATGAGCAGTTCTTC. Translating gives CASSPQGSSYNEQFF.

The J gene is TRBJ2-1, the V gene TRBV3-1; 10 nucleotides agree with TRBD1. The V segment lost 5 bases and the J segment 4 bases; nucleotides outside the gene matches: 8. The CDR3 has 16 amino acids. Germline lookup yields CDR1 LGHDT and CDR2 YNNKEL (reference sequence). The DNA of the CDR3 is TGTGCCAGCAGCGGCTACCGGGACAGGGGTTACAATGAGCAGTTCTTC. Amino acids: CASSGYRDRGYNEQFF.

This clonotype showed up many times. V usage is TRBV10-3 and J usage is TRBJ2-7, with 10 bases matching TRBD1. Looked up from germline, CDR1 is ENHRY and CDR2 is SYGVKD. CDR3 size: 14 residues. Unmatched junction bases numbered 7, after V lost 8 bases and J lost 3 bases. The CDR3: CAIGSDRGFYEQYF. CDR3 bases: TGTGCCATCGGTTCGGACAGGGGGTTCTACGAGCAGTACTTC.

The V and J genes are TRBV12-3 or TRBV12-4 and TRBJ1-5, with D maybe TRBD1 (5 bases). This CDR3 is 14 amino acids long. The V end lost 7 bases, the J end lost 4 bases, and 14 bases lay between the germline ends. The CDR3 bases are TGTGCCAGCACCCCGGGCAGGGTGAATCAGCCCCAGCATTTT. Its translation: CASTPGRVNQPQHF.

To note about this clonotype: This may be a read error, as it is one base from a much larger clone. A read error is likely, as this CDR3 ends without the conserved phenylalanine or tryptophan. The chain uses TRBV28 and TRBJ1-1; possible D gene TRBD1, 5 bases. V was clipped by 5 bases and J by 1 base, with 8 bases between them. The CDR3 runs to 13 residues. Germline V CDR1 and CDR2: MDHEN, SYDVKM. The CDR3 nucleotides read TGTGCCAGCAGTCGACAGAGGAACACTGAAGCTTTCCTT. Its protein product is CASSRQRNTEAFL.

The V gene is TRBV3-1, the J gene TRBJ2-7; D may be TRBD1 (6 bases). V was shortened by 4 bases and J by 0 bases, with 10 bases between the two germline ends. The CDR3 contains 14 residues. Germline loops: CDR1 LGHDT, CDR2 YNNKEL (reference sequence). The DNA for the CDR3 is TGTGCCAGCAGCCCACGGGACACCTCCTACGAGCAGTACTTC. It encodes CASSPRDTSYEQYF.

This clonotype was seen repeatedly, ten times or more. The V call is TRBV28, the J call TRBJ2-1; TRBD2 agrees at 9 bases. The CDR3 loop spans 13 amino acids. CDR1 MDHEN and CDR2 SYDVKM come from the germline V gene. The trim removed 7 bases at V and 8 bases at J, leaving 6 bases unmatched. The CDR3 DNA follows: TGTGCCAGCACTAGGCGGGGGGGCCATGAGCAGTTCTTC. Translating it yields CASTRRGGHEQFF. The complete variable domain, with remaining parts taken from reference TRBV28 and TRBJ2-1, reads DVKVTQSSRYLVKRTGEKVFLECVQDMDHENMFWYRQDPGLGLRLIYFSYDVKMKEKGDIPEGYSVSREKKERFSLILESASTNQTSMYLCASTRRGGHEQFFGPGTRLTVL.

This clonotype has ten or more counts. The rearrangement joins TRBV15 to TRBJ2-2; the D call may be TRBD1 or TRBD2 (6 bases each). CDR1 and CDR2 from the germline V gene are LNHNV and YYDKDF (reference sequence). With 1 base removed from V and 3 bases from J, the gap between germline ends came to 12 bases. This CDR3 region has 16 residues. CDR3 nucleotide sequence: TGTGCCACCAGCAGAGTATCGGGGGCGGACACCGGGGAGCTGTTTTTT. Its protein product is CATSRVSGADTGELFF.

At least ten counts were recorded for this clonotype. The CDR3 loop is CASSQAYEQYF. CDR3 coding DNA: TGTGCCAGCAGCCAAGCTTACGAGCAGTACTTC. The chain joins TRBV28 to TRBJ2-7; the D is unclear. The CDR3 has 11 residues. Trimming stripped 6 bases from V and 4 bases from J, with 7 bases between. Germline V CDR1 and CDR2: MDHEN, SYDVKM.

This clonotype came up many times. The chain has TRBV5-1 and TRBJ1-1; no clear D. Between the trimmed V and J ends, which lost 0 bases and 0 bases, there was a span of 15 bases. Germline V gene data show CDR1 as SGHRS and CDR2 as YFSETQ. The CDR3 length is 17 residues. This chain's CDR3 is CASSLALATVLNTEAFF. CDR3 coding DNA: TGCGCCAGCAGCTTGGCCCTTGCAACAGTTTTGAACACTGAAGCTTTCTTT. Full variable domain (missing parts from reference TRBV5-1 and TRBJ1-1): KAGVTQTPRYLIKTRGQQVTLSCSPISGHRSVSWYQQTPGQGLQFLFEYFSETQRNKGNFPGRFSGRQFSNSRSEMNVSTLELGDSALYLCASSLALATVLNTEAFFGQGTRLTVV.

This clonotype was seen a handful of times. DNA of the CDR3: TGTGCCAGCAGTTTAGGGGACAGGTTAAGAAATGAGCAGTTCTTC. This codes for CASSLGDRLRNEQFF. V and J are TRBV28 and TRBJ2-1, with TRBD1 matching over 8 bases. Germline CDR1 reads MDHEN; CDR2 reads SYDVKM. The CDR3 totals 15 residues. Losses at the gene ends were 2 bases for V and 7 bases for J; bases not matched to a gene: 7.

This CDR3 reads CASSARDRGSSGANVLTF. In DNA, the CDR3 is TGTGCCAGCAGCGCCAGGGACAGGGGTTCCTCTGGGGCCAACGTCCTGACTTTC. V and J are TRBV3-1 and TRBJ2-6, with TRBD1 matching 10 bases. The CDR3 runs 18 residues. The V gene end was trimmed by 5 bases and the J gene end by 0 bases; junction bases not matched to a gene: 7. The germline V gene encodes CDR1 LGHDT and CDR2 YNNKEL (reference sequence).

This clonotype has just a few counts. The chain employs TRBV5-1 and TRBJ1-5, with D possibly matching TRBD1 (6 bases). Germline CDR1 is SGHRS and CDR2 is YFSETQ. Trimming took 5 bases from V and 2 from J, leaving 17 bases between them. The CDR3 loop spans 16 amino acids. The CDR3 coding sequence is TGCGCCAGCAGTTCCGGGACAAACGAGGGCAATCAGCCCCAGCATTTT. Its translation: CASSSGTNEGNQPQHF. The whole variable domain, remainder taken from reference TRBV5-1 and TRBJ1-5, is KAGVTQTPRYLIKTRGQQVTLSCSPISGHRSVSWYQQTPGQGLQFLFEYFSETQRNKGNFPGRFSGRQFSNSRSEMNVSTLELGDSALYLCASSSGTNEGNQPQHFGDGTRLSIL.

The rearrangement links TRBV6-1 to TRBJ1-2; D is possibly TRBD1 (6 bases). The germline V gene encodes CDR1 MNHNS and CDR2 SASEGT. V was trimmed by 2 bases and J by 0 bases, leaving 13 bases between them. This CDR3 has 16 amino acids. CDR3 nucleotide sequence: TGTGCCAGCAGTGAAATCAGGGACACAGCTAACTATGGCTACACCTTC. It codes for CASSEIRDTANYGYTF.

The rearrangement joins TRBV7-8 to TRBJ2-1; TRBD2 matches 8 bases. The CDR3 length is 14 residues. The J segment lost 8 bases and the V segment lost 5 bases, leaving 8 bases of the junction unmatched. From germline, CDR1 is SGHVS and CDR2 FQNEAQ. The CDR3 spells CASSRGGAYYEQFF. As DNA, the CDR3 is TGTGCCAGCAGCCGGGGGGGGGCTTACTATGAGCAGTTCTTC.